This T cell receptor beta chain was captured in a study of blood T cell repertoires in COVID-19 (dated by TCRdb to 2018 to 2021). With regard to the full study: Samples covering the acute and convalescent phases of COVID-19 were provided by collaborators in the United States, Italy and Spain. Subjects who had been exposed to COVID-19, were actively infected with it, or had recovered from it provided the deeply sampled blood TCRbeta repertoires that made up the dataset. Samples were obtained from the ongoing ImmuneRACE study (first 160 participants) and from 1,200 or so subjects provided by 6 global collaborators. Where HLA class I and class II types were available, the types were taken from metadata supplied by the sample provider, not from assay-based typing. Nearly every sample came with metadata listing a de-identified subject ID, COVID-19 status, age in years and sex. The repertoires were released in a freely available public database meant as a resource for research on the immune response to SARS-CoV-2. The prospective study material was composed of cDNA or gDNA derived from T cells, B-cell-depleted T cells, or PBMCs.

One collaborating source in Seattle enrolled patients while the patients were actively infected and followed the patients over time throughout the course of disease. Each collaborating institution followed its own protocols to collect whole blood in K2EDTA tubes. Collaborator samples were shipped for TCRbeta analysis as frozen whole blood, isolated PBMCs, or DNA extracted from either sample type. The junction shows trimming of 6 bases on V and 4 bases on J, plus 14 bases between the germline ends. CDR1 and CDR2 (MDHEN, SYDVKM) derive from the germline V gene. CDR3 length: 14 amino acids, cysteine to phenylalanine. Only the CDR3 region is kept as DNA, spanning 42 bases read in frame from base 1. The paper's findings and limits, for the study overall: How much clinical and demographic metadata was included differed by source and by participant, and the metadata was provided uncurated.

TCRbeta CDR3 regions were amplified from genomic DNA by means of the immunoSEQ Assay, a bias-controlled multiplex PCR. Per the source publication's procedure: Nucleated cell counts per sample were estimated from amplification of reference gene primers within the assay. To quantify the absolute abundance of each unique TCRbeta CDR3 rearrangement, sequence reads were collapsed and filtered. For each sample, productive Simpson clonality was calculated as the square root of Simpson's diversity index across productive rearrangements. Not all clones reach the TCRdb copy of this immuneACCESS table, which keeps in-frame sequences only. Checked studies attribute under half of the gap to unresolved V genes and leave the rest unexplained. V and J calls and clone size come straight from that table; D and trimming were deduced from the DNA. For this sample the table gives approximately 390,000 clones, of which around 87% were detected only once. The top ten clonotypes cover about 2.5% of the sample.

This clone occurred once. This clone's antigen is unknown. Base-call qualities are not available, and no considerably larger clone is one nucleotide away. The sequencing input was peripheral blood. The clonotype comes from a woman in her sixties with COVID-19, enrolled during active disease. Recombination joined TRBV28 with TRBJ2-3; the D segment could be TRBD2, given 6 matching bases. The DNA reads TGTGCCAGCAGGACCGGGACTTACCCAGATACGCAGTATTTT. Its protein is CASRTGTYPDTQYF.